The present T cell receptor (beta chain) was sequenced within a study of blood T cell repertoires in COVID-19. As for the study in general: Collection of acute and convalescent COVID-19 samples took place in the United States, Italy and Spain. From T cells, B-cell-depleted T cells, or PBMCs came the material, which was cDNA or gDNA.

Original methodology: Reference gene primers were amplified, and this amplification served to estimate nucleated cell counts. TCRdb's table, derived via immunoSEQ multiplex PCR, lists solely in-frame clones and lacks some. That table supplies the V and J calls and clone size; D and trimming were determined from the DNA. Here the sample spans around 440,000 clones, about 91% being singletons. The Seattle patients, enrolled during active infection, were followed longitudinally. Germline V lookup: CDR1 SGDLS, CDR2 YYNGEE. The CDR3 is 13 amino acids. Trimming stripped 2 bases from V and 14 bases from J, with 16 bases between. This clone was detected only once.

The receptor was isolated from a woman aged 45-65 years with COVID-19, enrolled during active disease. The V call is TRBV9, the J call TRBJ1-4, with a weak D call TRBD1 (5 bases). Sequenced material: peripheral blood. The CDR3 protein is CASSVEPQGWLFF. DNA for the CDR3: TGTGCCAGCAGCGTCGAACCCCAGGGATGGCTGTTTTTT.